The 22 T cell receptor beta chains below all came from one sample that was sequenced in a study of T cells in Graves' hyperthyroidism and ophthalmopathy. TCR beta CDR3 regions were amplified from RNA transcripts. In the first-round RT-PCR of the TCR CDR3, the HTBI primer set was used. TCRdb re-derived calls from the multiplex PCR reads in MiXCR, one entry per CDR3 protein. Of hundreds of thousands of distinct CDR3 sequences in the sample, about 13% were seen once. Specimen: blood. These receptors all stem from a woman aged 18 to 35 with Graves' hyperthyroidism.

This clonotype was counted ten times or more. The gene calls are TRBV14 and TRBJ1-2; D unresolved. From germline, CDR1 is SGHDN and CDR2 FVKESK. Trimming took 1 base from V and 4 from J, leaving 10 bases between them. This CDR3 is built from 14 residues. CDR3: CASSQVAGGYGYTF. The CDR3 bases are TGTGCCAGCAGCCAAGTCGCAGGAGGCTATGGCTACACCTTC. The full variable domain, its missing parts supplied by reference TRBV14 and TRBJ1-2, is EAGVTQFPSHSVIEKGQTVTLRCDPISGHDNLYWYRRVMGKEIKFLLHFVKESKQDESGMPNNRFLAERTGGTYSTLKVQPAELEDSGVYFCASSQVAGGYGYTFGSGTRLTVV.

The chain employs TRBV27 and TRBJ2-3; D possibly matches TRBD1 or TRBD2 (5 bases each). V was shortened by 3 bases and J by 4 bases, with 8 bases between the two germline ends. Germline assignment: CDR1 MNHEY and CDR2 SMNVEV (reference sequence). There are 13 residues in the CDR3. The CDR3 is CASSLWGSDTQYF. The DNA for the CDR3 is TGTGCCAGCAGTTTGTGGGGGTCAGATACGCAGTATTTT.

This chain links TRBV7-2 with TRBJ2-7, with D perhaps assigned TRBD1 or TRBD2 (5 bases each). Germline V gene data show CDR1 as SGHTA and CDR2 as FQGNSA. The CDR3 has 15 residues. The germline V and J ends were trimmed by 2 bases and 2 bases, with 13 bases remaining between them. The CDR3 coding sequence is TGTGCCAGCAGCTTAAAGCGGCAGGGTCCCTACGAGCAGTACTTC. Amino acid sequence: CASSLKRQGPYEQYF.

The V call is TRBV28, the J call TRBJ1-6; D uncertain. This CDR3 region has 13 residues. Trimming pared 4 bases from V and 8 bases from J, leaving 9 bases between. Germline V gene lookup returns CDR1 MDHEN and CDR2 SYDVKM. The CDR3 loop reads CASSWTPDSPLHF. DNA for the CDR3: TGTGCCAGCAGTTGGACTCCCGATTCACCCCTCCACTTT.

This clonotype was recorded at least ten times. The CDR3 DNA reads as TGTGCCAGCAGTTTATCAGGGCAGGTGTATGGCTACACCTTC. Amino acids: CASSLSGQVYGYTF. V gene TRBV28 combines with J gene TRBJ1-2; tentative D call: TRBD1 (5 bases). V lost 1 base to trimming and J lost 5 bases, with 11 bases between them. The CDR3 spans 14 residues. In germline, CDR1 is MDHEN, CDR2 SYDVKM.

This clonotype has ten or more counts. V is TRBV28 and J is TRBJ2-1; TRBD2 agrees at 10 bases. The germline gives CDR1 MDHEN, CDR2 SYDVKM. J gave up 1 base and V 3 bases, and 3 bases lay outside the gene matches. CDR3 length: 16 amino acids. CDR3 protein: CASSLPGLASYNEQFF. DNA of the CDR3: TGTGCCAGCAGTTTGCCGGGACTAGCGTCCTACAATGAGCAGTTCTTC.

The chain joins TRBV5-1 to TRBJ2-7, with a weak D call TRBD2 (5 bases). The CDR3 runs 14 residues. Germline lookup yields CDR1 SGHRS and CDR2 YFSETQ. V lost 1 base and J lost 0, with 8 bases in between. Here the CDR3 reads CASSLMGDSYEQYF. For the CDR3, the DNA is TGCGCCAGCAGCTTGATGGGAGACTCCTACGAGCAGTACTTC.

The genes are TRBV4-3 and TRBJ1-6; a possible D gene is TRBD1 (5 bases). The CDR3 totals 15 residues. CDR1 is LGHNA and CDR2 is YSLEER in the germline V gene. With 4 bases removed from V and 8 bases from J, the gap between germline ends came to 15 bases. Here the CDR3 reads CASSPSRDGYSPLHF. The CDR3, as DNA: TGCGCCAGCAGCCCTAGCCGGGACGGATATTCACCCCTCCACTTT.

This clonotype has at least ten counts. The rearrangement links TRBV27 to TRBJ1-1; TRBD1 is a possible D gene (5 bases). The length of the CDR3 is 13 residues. The germline CDR1 and CDR2 sequences are MNHEY and SMNVEV (reference sequence). The V gene lost 6 bases and the J gene lost 6 bases, with 14 bases spanning the gap. The CDR3: CASSPIKGAEAFF. CDR3 bases: TGTGCCAGCAGCCCTATCAAAGGGGCTGAAGCTTTCTTT.

As to this clonotype: Possible read error: a much larger clone is one base away. The chain carries TRBV7-2 and TRBJ1-1; a possible D gene is TRBD1 (5 bases). The CDR3 consists of 12 residues. Germline lookup yields CDR1 SGHTA and CDR2 FQGNSA. The CDR3 protein is CAGRWGDTEAFF. Written as DNA, the CDR3 is TGTGCCGGCAGGTGGGGGGATACTGAAGCTTTCTTT.

The J gene is TRBJ2-2, the V gene TRBV12-3 or TRBV12-4; D is perhaps TRBD1 or TRBD2 (6 bases each). The CDR3 totals 16 residues. Trimming left V 3 bases short and J 2 bases short, with 13 bases between. The CDR3 protein is CASSLAGTLNTGELFF. CDR3 coding DNA: TGTGCCAGCAGTTTGGCGGGGACACTAAACACCGGGGAGCTGTTTTTT.

This clonotype was counted at least ten times. The rearrangement links TRBV7-2 to TRBJ1-2; D is ambiguous. V shed 4 bases and J shed 4 bases, with 10 bases lying between them. The CDR3 is 13 amino acids. Germline V gene data show CDR1 as SGHTA and CDR2 as FQGNSA. CDR3 sequence: CASSSYGGYGYTF. CDR3 in DNA: TGTGCCAGCAGCTCCTACGGAGGCTATGGCTACACCTTC.

This chain connects TRBV6-4 to TRBJ1-2; 7 bases match TRBD1. The junction had 12 bases not matched to a gene; V was cut back by 6 bases and J by 8 bases. Germline CDR1 and CDR2: MRHNA and SNTAGT. The CDR3 loop spans 14 amino acids. CDR3 in amino acids: CASSDPGTEEGYTF. In DNA form, the CDR3 reads TGTGCCAGCAGCGACCCAGGGACAGAGGAAGGCTACACCTTC.

This clonotype has a count of ten or more. The chain recombines TRBV11-3 with TRBJ2-5; tentative D call: TRBD1 (6 bases). Germline V lookup: CDR1 SGHNT, CDR2 YENEEA. The V gene lost 4 bases and the J gene lost 0 bases, with 15 bases spanning the gap. This CDR3 is 16 amino acids long. CDR3 sequence reads: CASSSRTTGYQETQYF. Here the CDR3 DNA reads TGTGCCAGCAGCTCCCGTACAACAGGGTACCAAGAGACCCAGTACTTC.

This clonotype was picked up many times. The chain uses TRBV6-2 or TRBV6-3 and TRBJ2-3, with a weak D call TRBD2 (6 bases). The germline V gene has CDR1 MNHEY and CDR2 SVGEGT. This CDR3 region has 14 residues. V dropped 5 bases and J dropped 5 bases, with 14 bases sitting between them. DNA of the CDR3: TGTGCCAGCAGTCACCCGGGCGGGGTAGATACGCAGTATTTT. Its protein is CASSHPGGVDTQYF.

This rearrangement joins TRBV6-1 to TRBJ1-5; the D is unclear. Looked up from germline, CDR1 is MNHNS and CDR2 is SASEGT. CDR3 length: 15 residues. V dropped 5 bases and J dropped 3 bases, with 14 bases sitting between them. CDR3 sequence reads: CASSSGSDYNQPQHF. For the CDR3, the DNA is TGTGCCAGCAGTAGCGGGTCCGATTACAATCAGCCCCAGCATTTT.

This clonotype was observed a handful of times. V gene TRBV19 combines with J gene TRBJ2-1; D might be TRBD1 (6 bases). CDR3 length equals 16 residues. V was clipped by 3 bases and J by 4 bases, with 16 bases between them. CDR1 is LNHDA and CDR2 is SQIVND in the germline V gene (reference sequence). CDR3: CASSIGDTQLYNEQFF. CDR3 DNA: TGTGCCAGTAGTATTGGGGACACCCAACTTTACAATGAGCAGTTCTTC.

This rearrangement joins TRBV5-6 to TRBJ1-6; 7 bases agree with TRBD1. Germline V CDR1 and CDR2: SGHDT, YYEEEE. With 1 base clipped from V and 7 bases from J, the junction kept 5 bases outside the gene matches. The length of the CDR3 is 15 residues. CDR3 region: CASSLKGAWNSPLHF. As DNA, the CDR3 is TGTGCCAGCAGCTTGAAGGGGGCTTGGAATTCACCCCTCCACTTT.

This clonotype was detected many times. This chain links TRBV5-1 with TRBJ1-1; D not resolved. Per the germline V gene, CDR1 is SGHRS and CDR2 is YFSETQ. V lost 0 bases and J lost 8, with 5 bases in between. The CDR3 runs to 11 residues. DNA for the CDR3: TGCGCCAGCAGCTTGGGGGCCGAAGCTTTCTTT. Its translation is CASSLGAEAFF.

V usage is TRBV27 and J usage is TRBJ1-6; TRBD1 aligns across 7 bases. The CDR3 runs to 17 residues. Germline lookup yields CDR1 MNHEY and CDR2 SMNVEV (reference sequence). V lost 5 bases and J lost 12; bases outside the gene matches: 19. The DNA for the CDR3 is TGTGCCAGCAGTCCTCAATGGGACAGCGCCTACTTCTTACCCCTCCACTTT. It specifies CASSPQWDSAYFLPLHF.

This clonotype was detected ten times or more. The J gene is TRBJ1-2, the V gene TRBV6-2 or TRBV6-3; D not resolved. V was pared by 8 bases and J by 4 bases, with 11 bases between. Germline lookup yields CDR1 MNHEY and CDR2 SVGEGT. The CDR3 contains 12 residues. The CDR3 region has the DNA TGTGCCAGCGGGGAGGATTTCTATGGCTACACCTTC. It codes for CASGEDFYGYTF.

In this sample, this clonotype turned up a few times. V is TRBV19 and J is TRBJ1-3; no reliable D call. The V and J ends lost 1 base and 0 bases respectively, with 16 bases between them. Per germline, CDR1 LNHDA and CDR2 SQIVND (reference sequence). The CDR3 is 18 residues long. CDR3 DNA sequence: TGTGCCAGTAGTATAGGGTCGACGAGCCTCTACTCTGGAAACACCATATATTTT. Amino acid sequence: CASSIGSTSLYSGNTIYF.